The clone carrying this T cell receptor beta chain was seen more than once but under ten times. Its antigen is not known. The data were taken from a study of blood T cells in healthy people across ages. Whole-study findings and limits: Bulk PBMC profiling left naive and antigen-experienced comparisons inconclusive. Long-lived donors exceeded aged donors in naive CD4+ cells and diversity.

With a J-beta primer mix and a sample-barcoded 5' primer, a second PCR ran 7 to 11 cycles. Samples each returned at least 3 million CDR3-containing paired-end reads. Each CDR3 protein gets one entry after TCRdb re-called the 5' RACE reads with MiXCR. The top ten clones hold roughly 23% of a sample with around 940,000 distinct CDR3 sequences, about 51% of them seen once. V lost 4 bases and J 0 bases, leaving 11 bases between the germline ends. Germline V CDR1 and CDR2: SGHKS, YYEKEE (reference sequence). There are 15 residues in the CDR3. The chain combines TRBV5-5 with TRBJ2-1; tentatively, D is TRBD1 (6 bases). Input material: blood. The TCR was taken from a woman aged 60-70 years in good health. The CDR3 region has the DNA TGTGCCAGCAGCCTACTGACAGGCTCCTACAATGAGCAGTTCTTC. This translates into CASSLLTGSYNEQFF. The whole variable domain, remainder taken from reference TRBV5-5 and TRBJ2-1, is DAGVTQSPTHLIKTRGQQVTLRCSPISGHKSVSWYQQVLGQGPQFIFQYYEKEERGRGNFPDRFSARQFPNYSSELNVNALLLGDSALYLCASSLLTGSYNEQFFGPGTRLTVL.